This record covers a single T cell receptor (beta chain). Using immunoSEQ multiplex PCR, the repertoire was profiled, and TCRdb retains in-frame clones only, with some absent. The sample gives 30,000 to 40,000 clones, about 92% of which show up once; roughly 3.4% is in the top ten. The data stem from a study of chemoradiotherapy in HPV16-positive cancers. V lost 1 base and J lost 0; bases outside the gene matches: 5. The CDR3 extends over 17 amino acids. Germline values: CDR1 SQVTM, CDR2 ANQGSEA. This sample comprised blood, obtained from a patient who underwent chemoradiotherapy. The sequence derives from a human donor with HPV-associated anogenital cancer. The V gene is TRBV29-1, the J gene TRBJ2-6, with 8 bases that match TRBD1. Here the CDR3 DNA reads TGCAGCGTTGAAGCGGGACAGGTGAACTCTGGGGCCAACGTCCTGACTTTC. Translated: CSVEAGQVNSGANVLTF. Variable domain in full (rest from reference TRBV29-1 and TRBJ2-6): SAVISQKPSRDICQRGTSLTIQCQVDSQVTMMFWYRQQPGQSLTLIATANQGSEATYESGFVIDKFPISRPNLTFSTLTVSNMSPEDSSIYLCSVEAGQVNSGANVLTFGAGSRLTVL.